A single TCR beta chain is shown here with its context. This clone's antigen is unknown. No much larger clone is present one base from it, and per-base qualities are unavailable. The intended sense of this specimen's treatment or condition label: 15 to 20 received Ad26.COV2.S at low or high dose, single or two shots; about 5 received placebo; per-sample allocation not given. Repertoires of vaccine and placebo recipients were sequenced from samples collected on day 63 after the first injection. In Cohort 1b, 25 adults aged 18-55 years were enrolled at a single site in Boston, USA, between 29 July and 7 August 2020. Ad26.COV2.S was a replication-incompetent adenovirus type 26 vector expressing a prefusion-stabilized SARS-CoV-2 spike protein from the original Wuhan strain. The sample is drawn from a study of Ad26.COV2.S vaccination and SARS-CoV-2 variants (TCRdb year 2021). At the level of the whole study: Donors in the vaccine arm were drawn from COV1001, a multicentre, randomized, double-blind, placebo-controlled phase I-IIa trial testing Ad26.COV2.S in healthy adults. The TCR-sequenced set comprised about 32 samples: some 20 Ad26.COV2.S vaccine recipients, 5 placebo recipients and 8 SARS-CoV-2 convalescent individuals. Ad26.COV2.S was administered intramuscularly at 5 x 10^10 or 1 x 10^11 viral particles, either as a single shot or as two shots given 56 days apart. Trial participants were randomized into five groups of five: low-dose or high-dose Ad26.COV2.S given once or twice, or placebo on both occasions. TCRbeta repertoire sequencing served as the tool for gauging how specific and how broad the SARS-CoV-2-reactive T cell receptors were following Ad26.COV2.S vaccination. Investigators did not know the trial group allocation while performing experiments and assessing outcomes.

The immunoSEQ Assay was the method used to sequence TCRbeta CDR3 regions. After extraction, genomic DNA underwent amplification by bias-controlled multiplex PCR, followed by high-throughput sequencing. On the study's bioinformatics: To quantify the absolute abundance of every unique TCRbeta CDR3 region, sequences were collapsed and filtered. T cell fraction was estimated by normalizing TCRbeta template counts to usable DNA, which was measured by amplifying reference genes present in all nucleated cells. Repertoire TCRs were annotated as SARS-CoV-2-specific when V gene, CDR3 amino acid sequence and J gene were exactly matched to a known reactive TCR set. MIRA supplied the reference SARS-CoV-2 TCR set, which was filtered for enrichment in COVID-19-positive ImmuneCODE repertoires so that public or cross-reactive TCRs were removed. Using the MIRA antigens, annotated TCRs were further analysed by specific ORF or by position within an ORF. Breadth was defined as annotated unique rearrangements over total unique productive rearrangements; depth was the summed frequency of those rearrangements. Two-sided Wilcoxon rank-sum tests were used to compare TCR breadth between groups. TCRdb holds this immuneACCESS table with in-frame rearrangements only. Some clones are missing; in checked studies, unresolved V genes explain under half, and the rest has no known cause. Clone size and the V and J calls come from that table; the DNA yielded D and trimming. The sample table contains a few hundred thousand clones; only one count was recorded for approximately 92% of them. The ten biggest clones cover 12% of the sample.

The investigation overall reported the following: Substantial breadth of spike-specific CD8+ and CD4+ T cell responses was reported after vaccination. Ad26.COV2.S recipients had higher spike-specific TCR breadth than placebo recipients (P = 0.0014). According to the authors, total T cell responses may have been underestimated by the TCR breadth and depth analyses. The study was not powered for comparison of responses between vaccine doses or regimens. Non-spike TCR breadth was comparable between vaccine and placebo recipients, consistent with the vaccine containing only spike.

From a lookup of the germline V gene (reference sequence), CDR1 and CDR2 are LNHNV and YYDKDF. The CDR3 runs 16 amino acids, cysteine and phenylalanine included. The retained sequence is limited to the CDR3, 48 bases, with the frame set at the first base. Trimming costs V 0 bases and J 8 bases, and their ends lie 19 bases apart. The receptor comes from a person aged 18-65 years who received the Ad26.COV2.S COVID-19 vaccine or a placebo. The receptor chain draws on TRBV15 and TRBJ1-2, with TRBD1 perhaps the D gene, on 6 matching bases. The source material was peripheral blood, sampled in a trial of Ad26.COV2.S vaccine versus placebo. CDR3 sequence: CATSRDIMVDSAGYTF. The DNA sequence is given as TGTGCCACCAGCAGAGATATAATGGTGGACAGTGCAGGCTACACCTTC.